This T cell receptor (beta chain) originates from a study of cytomegalovirus exposure and HLA in healthy donors. The V gene lost 2 bases and the J gene lost 3 bases, with 6 bases spanning the gap. The germline gives CDR1 SGHNT, CDR2 YYREEE (reference sequence). The CDR3 loop spans 13 amino acids. Study findings and constraints: Most TCR sequences were uncommon, yet certain public TCRs appeared in many donors.

The data were produced by immunoSEQ multiplex PCR, yet TCRdb's version contains in-frame clones alone and is incomplete. In the table there are about 240,000 clones, roughly 89% of which are singletons. Comment on this clone: Its antigen is not known.

This TCR derives from a man aged 18 to 30 in good health and CMV-seronegative. The rearrangement uses TRBV5-4 and TRBJ1-5; D perhaps matches TRBD1 (5 bases). Input material: PBMCs. In DNA form, the CDR3 reads TGTGCCAGCAGCTTTGGACACAATCAGCCCCAGCATTTT. Translation gives CASSFGHNQPQHF.